Listed below are T cell receptor beta chains from one sample, sequenced in a study of blood T cell repertoires in COVID-19. Repertoires were generated with immunoSEQ multiplex PCR, while TCRdb's copy carries only in-frame clones and drops some. Of around 74,000 clones listed, 70% to 90% are singletons. Sequences were obtained from peripheral blood. These receptors came from a man in his fifties with active COVID-19. The conserved cysteine and the conserved F or W are not part of the CDR3 here. Each record gives: V gene, clone size, CDR3 protein. A clone size is listed for some rows: how often the clone was seen (once, few, many), or a class if it is expanded.

V gene: TRBV18
clone size: .
CDR3 protein: ASSPRGQSQEQF

V gene: TRBV15
clone size: once
CDR3 protein: ATSRKGAGRPQH

V gene: TRBV28
clone size: few
CDR3 protein: ASRRGGTEAF

V gene: TRBV11-3
clone size: .
CDR3 protein: ASSPPWGGAGYNGYT

V gene: TRBV28
clone size: .
CDR3 protein: ASSWGTGVGEQY

V gene: TRBV12-3/TRBV12-4
clone size: .
CDR3 protein: ASAGTGEYEQY

V gene: TRBV5-1
clone size: .
CDR3 protein: ASSPEGQANEKLF

V gene: TRBV4-2
clone size: .
CDR3 protein: ASSQGSQLQGHLPQH

V gene: TRBV25-1
clone size: .
CDR3 protein: ASCSGSTDTQY

V gene: TRBV19
clone size: .
CDR3 protein: ASSIDRGTQH

V gene: TRBV5-1
clone size: .
CDR3 protein: ASSLQGADYEQY

V gene: TRBV5-4
clone size: few
CDR3 protein: ASSTPTGPNEQF

V gene: TRBV28
clone size: .
CDR3 protein: ASSFRGRDYGYT

V gene: TRBV5-1
clone size: .
CDR3 protein: ASSSPSGGAQF

V gene: TRBV5-4
clone size: .
CDR3 protein: ASSSRTSQETQY

V gene: TRBV6-2/TRBV6-3
clone size: .
CDR3 protein: ASSWGQGNTEAF

V gene: TRBV28
clone size: .
CDR3 protein: ASKDVRDQETQY

V gene: TRBV5-5
clone size: once
CDR3 protein: ASSLKEGGTEAF

V gene: TRBV7-9
clone size: .
CDR3 protein: ASSKAAGKGYEQY